The 24 T cell receptor beta chains below were found in one sample sequenced in a study of T cell repertoires in cytomegalovirus infection (dated by TCRdb to the late 2010s). According to the study, the label for this sample's treatment or condition signals: in vitro stimulation with specific CMV peptide epitopes to enrich CMV-specific T cells. Sequenced on an Illumina HiSeq 1500. In TCRdb, the public reads were trimmed at Q25 with fastp and aligned with MiXCR, with productive beta chains retained. Each CDR3 protein appears once, grouped with its most common genes and DNA. The sample table shows fewer than 850,000 distinct CDR3 sequences, and about 29% are seen once. The ten largest clones capture 10% to 15% of the sample. Which antigens these TCRs recognize remains unknown. The source was cultured CD8+ T cells from PBMCs, collected from culture after CMV antigen stimulation. All receptors come from a human donor in good health (CMV status not recorded). Some clones in this sample may be carry-over from other donors' samples.

The chain uses TRBV13 and TRBJ2-5, with 9 positions matching TRBD2. V lost 8 bases, J lost 1 base, and 20 bases stayed unmatched. Germline V gives CDR1 PRHDT, CDR2 FYEKMQ (reference sequence). This CDR3 is 19 amino acids long. The CDR3 nucleotides are TGTGCCAGCCGGCGGGAGGCTAGCGGGGATGCCGCGATCCAAGAGACCCAGTACTTC. It yields the protein CASRREASGDAAIQETQYF.

The chain combines TRBV6-5 with TRBJ2-1, with 10 bases lining up with TRBD1. This CDR3 has 14 residues. Germline loops: CDR1 MNHEY, CDR2 SVGAGI. The trim removed 6 bases at V and 8 bases at J, leaving 7 bases unmatched. The CDR3 bases are TGTGCCAGCAGGCCCCGGGACAGGGGAGATGAGCAGTTCTTC. Its protein product is CASRPRDRGDEQFF.

This clonotype came up a few times. V gene TRBV12-3 or TRBV12-4 combines with J gene TRBJ2-2, with 10 bases matching TRBD2. After removal of 4 bases from V and 3 bases from J, the junction contained 5 bases not matched to a gene. CDR3 size: 16 residues. The CDR3 bases are TGTGCCAGCAGTTCGCCTAGCGGGGGTTACACCGGGGAGCTGTTTTTT. Encoded protein: CASSSPSGGYTGELFF.

This clonotype was found a few times. J is TRBJ1-3 and V is TRBV6-5, with 8 bases lining up with TRBD1. The V gene's germline CDR1 is MNHEY and CDR2 SVGAGI. Trimming cost V 4 bases and J 3 bases; bases outside gene matches: 11. The CDR3 extends over 17 amino acids. CDR3 sequence (DNA): TGTGCCAGCAGTTTATTTCCCACGACAGGGGTTGGAAACACCATATATTTT. This sequence encodes CASSLFPTTGVGNTIYF.

The V call is TRBV9, the J call TRBJ1-2; possibly TRBD1 for D (5 bases). This CDR3 comprises 15 residues. CDR1 SGDLS and CDR2 YYNGEE come from the germline V gene. V was cut by 1 base and J by 4 bases, with 14 bases left in between. For the CDR3, the DNA is TGTGCCAGCAGCGTAAGTCCCAGGGACTTCTATGGCTACACCTTC. Protein: CASSVSPRDFYGYTF.

This clonotype has a count of ten or more. The CDR3 DNA sequence: TGTGCCAGCAGCCTCGACAGGGAAATTGAAGAGACCCAGTACTTC. Translated, it gives CASSLDREIEETQYF. V is TRBV7-8 and J is TRBJ2-5; 7 nucleotides match TRBD1. From germline, CDR1 is SGHVS and CDR2 FQNEAQ. J was trimmed by 3 bases and V by 5 bases; bases with no gene match: 9. CDR3 length: 15 amino acids.

A note on this clonotype: A read error may explain this, as a much larger clone is one base away. The gene calls are TRBV4-1 and TRBJ2-5, with a possible D match to TRBD2 (7 bases). In germline, CDR1 is MGHRA, CDR2 YSYEKL. This CDR3 comprises 16 residues. The CDR3 is CASSPYVGGRRETRYF. In nucleotides, the CDR3 is TGCGCCAGCAGCCCCTACGTGGGGGGGCGTCGGGAGACCCGGTACTTC.

This clonotype was observed a handful of times. The genes are TRBV4-3 and TRBJ2-3; 11 nucleotides align to TRBD2. The ends lost 1 base at V and 3 bases at J; junction bases unmatched: 3. Looked up from germline, CDR1 is LGHNA and CDR2 is YSLEER. This CDR3 is built from 16 residues. The CDR3 bases are TGCGCCAGCAGCCAAGGCGCTAGCGGGAGGACAGATACGCAGTATTTT. Protein sequence: CASSQGASGRTDTQYF.

In its sample, this clonotype was seen a few times. The genes are TRBV11-2 and TRBJ1-5, with 7 bases matching TRBD1. Germline lookup yields CDR1 SGHAT and CDR2 FQNNGV. CDR3 size: 19 residues. The J segment lost 0 bases and the V segment lost 3 bases, leaving 14 bases of the junction unmatched. CDR3 nucleotides: TGTGCCAGCAGCTTGGGAGGGACAGAGGCTTCGCTTAGCAATCAGCCCCAGCATTTT. This sequence encodes CASSLGGTEASLSNQPQHF.

The chain couples TRBV4-3 to TRBJ2-4; 7 positions match TRBD1. CDR1 and CDR2 (germline): LGHNA, YSLEER. The CDR3 has 13 residues. Losses at the gene ends were 3 bases for V and 5 bases for J; bases not matched to a gene: 1. In DNA, the CDR3 is TGCGCCAGCAGCCAGGGACAGCAAAACATTCAGTACTTC. It is translated as CASSQGQQNIQYF.

This clonotype was found many times. The V gene is TRBV12-3 or TRBV12-4, the J gene TRBJ2-1; D is unresolved. This CDR3 is built from 16 residues. The ends were cut back, 5 bases at V and 5 bases at J, with 19 bases in the middle. CDR3 coding DNA: TGTGCCAGCAGTCCTCTTTTAGTATATTACAACAATGAGCAGTTCTTC. This gives the protein CASSPLLVYYNNEQFF.

CDR3 sequence reads: CASTPVGVNGYTF. The DNA for the CDR3 is TGTGCCAGCACCCCTGTGGGCGTAAATGGCTACACCTTC. The chain has TRBV7-9 and TRBJ1-2; D remains ambiguous. Trimming shortened V by 7 bases and J by 6 bases, and 15 bases separated the two germline ends. This CDR3 comprises 13 residues. Germline lookup yields CDR1 SEHNR and CDR2 FQNEAQ (reference sequence). Combining the CDR3 with reference TRBV7-9 and TRBJ1-2 gives the whole variable domain DTGVSQNPRHKITKRGQNVTFRCDPISEHNRLYWYRQTLGQGPEFLTYFQNEAQLEKSRLLSDRFSAERPKGSFSTLEIQRTEQGDSAMYLCASTPVGVNGYTFGSGTRLTVV.

V gene TRBV20-1 combines with J gene TRBJ1-3; 7 bases align to TRBD1. V lost 0 bases to trimming and J lost 0 bases; unmatched junction nucleotides: 5. CDR3 size: 16 residues. Germline assignment: CDR1 DFQATT and CDR2 SNEGSKA (reference sequence). CDR3 sequence: CSARDWTGTSGNTIYF. The DNA for the CDR3 is TGCAGTGCTAGAGATTGGACAGGAACCTCTGGAAACACCATATATTTT.

The genes are TRBV9 and TRBJ1-2, with 8 bases fitting TRBD1. The V gene's germline CDR1 is SGDLS and CDR2 YYNGEE. This CDR3 region has 16 residues. With V trimmed by 2 bases and J by 3 bases, 9 bases remained unmatched. This CDR3 reads CASSVPQTGEHYGYTF. CDR3 nucleotide sequence: TGTGCCAGCAGCGTGCCCCAGACAGGGGAGCACTATGGCTACACCTTC.

The V gene is TRBV9, the J gene TRBJ2-4, with TRBD1 identical over 9 bases. This CDR3 spans 16 amino acids. The germline CDR1 and CDR2 sequences are SGDLS and YYNGEE. With 0 bases clipped from V and 1 base from J, the junction kept 2 bases outside the gene matches. The CDR3, as DNA: TGTGCCAGCAGCGTAGGGGACAGGGCGGCCAAAAACATTCAGTACTTC. Protein: CASSVGDRAAKNIQYF.

The chain employs TRBV6-1 and TRBJ2-1; D is ambiguous. Per the germline V gene, CDR1 is MNHNS and CDR2 is SASEGT. Trimming took 3 bases from V and 5 from J, leaving 17 bases between them. This CDR3 is built from 16 residues. The chain's CDR3 is CASSDARFPLDNEQFF. CDR3 in DNA: TGTGCCAGCAGTGATGCGAGGTTTCCGTTGGACAATGAGCAGTTCTTC.

The rearrangement links TRBV7-9 to TRBJ1-1; 7 bases map to TRBD1. CDR3 length: 13 amino acids. Losses at the gene ends were 5 bases for V and 7 bases for J; bases not matched to a gene: 7. From germline, CDR1 is SEHNR and CDR2 FQNEAQ (reference sequence). CDR3 protein: CASSHPGDSEAFF. DNA for the CDR3: TGTGCCAGCAGCCACCCGGGGGACAGTGAAGCTTTCTTT.

The chain uses TRBV7-8 and TRBJ1-2, with D possibly matching TRBD1 (6 bases). This CDR3 is built from 16 residues. Germline lookup yields CDR1 SGHVS and CDR2 FQNEAQ. V lost 5 bases and J lost 7, with 23 bases in between. The DNA for the CDR3 is TGTGCCAGCAGCCCCGGGACATCAATAAAGATTGGTGGCTACACCTTC. Encoded protein: CASSPGTSIKIGGYTF.

This clonotype occurred many times. V is TRBV7-2 and J is TRBJ2-4; possibly TRBD1 for D (7 bases). There are 16 residues in the CDR3. CDR1 is SGHTA and CDR2 is FQGNSA in the germline V gene. Trimming stripped 8 bases from V and 2 bases from J, with 19 bases between. For the CDR3, the DNA is TGTGCCAGCCTCATCGAGGGGGGACAGTCCAAAAACATTCAGTACTTC. Amino acid sequence: CASLIEGGQSKNIQYF.

This chain uses TRBV7-6 with TRBJ2-5, with 9 bases that match TRBD2. The CDR3 has 15 residues. Germline trimming cut 6 bases from V and 1 base from J; bases unmatched to any gene: 6. Germline CDR1 is SGHVS and CDR2 is FNYEAQ. The CDR3 region has the DNA TGTGCCAGCAGTAATAGCGGGGGCACCCAAGAGACCCAGTACTTC. It specifies CASSNSGGTQETQYF.

This clonotype came up a few times. The chain carries TRBV7-8 and TRBJ2-1; possibly TRBD1 or TRBD2 for D (5 bases each). In germline, CDR1 is SGHVS, CDR2 FQNEAQ. The CDR3 runs to 15 residues. V was clipped by 5 bases and J by 9 bases, with 20 bases between them. For the CDR3, the DNA is TGTGCCAGCAGCCCCGGGGCAGGAGTGAGTGTTGAGCAGTTCTTC. Encoded protein: CASSPGAGVSVEQFF. The variable domain in full, completed from reference TRBV7-8 and TRBJ2-1, reads GAGVSQSPRYKVAKRGQDVALRCDPISGHVSLFWYQQALGQGPEFLTYFQNEAQLDKSGLPSDRFFAERPEGSVSTLKIQRTQQEDSAVYLCASSPGAGVSVEQFFGPGTRLTVL.

The gene calls are TRBV14 and TRBJ2-7; tentatively, D is TRBD1 or TRBD2 (6 bases each). In germline, CDR1 is SGHDN, CDR2 FVKESK. V dropped 0 bases and J dropped 6 bases, with 9 bases sitting between them. This CDR3 comprises 13 residues. The CDR3 bases are TGTGCCAGCAGCCAAGATTGGGGGGCCGAGCAGTACGTC. This encodes CASSQDWGAEQYV.

The gene calls are TRBV4-1 and TRBJ2-7, with D unresolved. The CDR3 runs to 13 residues. The ends were cut back, 5 bases at V and 3 bases at J, with 11 bases in the middle. The germline CDR1 and CDR2 sequences are MGHRA and YSYEKL. The CDR3 protein is CASSSPAGYEQYF. For the CDR3, the DNA is TGCGCCAGCAGCTCTCCGGCCGGCTACGAGCAGTACTTC.

The rearrangement joins TRBV9 to TRBJ2-1; TRBD1 aligns across 8 bases. The CDR3 totals 16 residues. Germline V gene lookup returns CDR1 SGDLS and CDR2 YYNGEE. The trim removed 2 bases at V and 4 bases at J, leaving 8 bases unmatched. The CDR3 region is CASSVARDRSYNEQFF. The CDR3 coding sequence is TGTGCCAGCAGCGTGGCGAGGGACAGGAGTTACAATGAGCAGTTCTTC.